This record looks at one T cell receptor beta chain sequence and its context. These data originate in a study of blood T cells in healthy people across ages. A sample-barcoded 5' primer and a J-beta primer mix were used in a second PCR of about 7 to 12 cycles. A single record per CDR3 protein comes from TCRdb applying MiXCR to the 5' RACE reads. The table shows roughly 1.5 million distinct CDR3 sequences, with around 40% occurring only once. The TCR comes from a woman between 18 and 29 years old in good health. Sequencing used blood.

The CDR3 DNA is TGCAGTGCTAGACTCGTGGAGAATTCACCCCTCCACTTT. Translation gives CSARLVENSPLHF. The chain links TRBV20-1 to TRBJ1-6, with D uncertain. In germline, CDR1 is DFQATT, CDR2 SNEGSKA (reference sequence). The CDR3 consists of 13 residues. Trimming removed 2 bases at V and 7 bases at J, with 9 bases between.